Following are 5 T cell receptor beta chains from one sample sequenced in a study of response to subunit inactivated influenza vaccine. MiXCR, applied by TCRdb to the RT-PCR reads, yields one record per CDR3 protein. The table lists more than 550,000 distinct CDR3 sequences, around 10% of them singletons, with 9.5% to 11% in the top ten. These data are also associated with another study on T cells expressing NK-cell markers. As that report states: Scientists made TCR beta cDNA using 5'RACE template switching with UMIs.

The sequenced sample was PBMCs from blood, obtained on the day of vaccination. Receptors originate from a man aged 50-59 years who received an inactivated influenza vaccine.

This clonotype was detected a few times. V usage is TRBV10-3 and J usage is TRBJ2-7; 8 bases line up with TRBD1. V was clipped by 4 bases and J by 6 bases; unmatched bases: 2. The CDR3 extends over 12 amino acids. Per the germline V gene, CDR1 is ENHRY and CDR2 is SYGVKD. The CDR3 bases are TGTGCCATCAGTGCAGGGGGCGGCGAGCAGTACTTC. This gives the protein CAISAGGGEQYF.

The V call is TRBV10-1, the J call TRBJ2-3, with D possibly being TRBD2 (5 bases). The CDR3 covers 16 residues. V shed 2 bases and J shed 4 bases, with 16 bases lying between them. The germline CDR1 and CDR2 sequences are WNHNN and SYGVQD (reference sequence). CDR3: CASSEARLGRADTQYF. The CDR3 DNA sequence: TGCGCCAGCAGTGAGGCCCGCCTTGGGCGGGCAGATACGCAGTATTTT.

This clonotype was detected ten times or more. The chain recombines TRBV7-8 with TRBJ2-2, with 11 bases matching TRBD2. After removal of 5 bases from V and 1 base from J, the junction contained 0 bases not matched to a gene. Germline values: CDR1 SGHVS, CDR2 FQNEAQ. The CDR3 has 15 residues. The CDR3, as DNA: TGTGCCAGCAGCGGACTAGCGGGGAACACCGGGGAGCTGTTTTTT. It encodes CASSGLAGNTGELFF.

The chain employs TRBV7-9 and TRBJ2-1; D is undetermined. This CDR3 region has 16 residues. Trimming shortened V by 3 bases and J by 0 bases, and 12 bases separated the two germline ends. Germline values: CDR1 SEHNR, CDR2 FQNEAQ (reference sequence). CDR3 loop: CASSFFRSRSYNEQFF. In DNA form, the CDR3 reads TGTGCCAGCAGCTTCTTTAGATCACGCTCCTACAATGAGCAGTTCTTC.

This clonotype has at least ten counts. The chain is built from TRBV29-1 and TRBJ1-1; no clear D gene. V lost 5 bases to trimming and J lost 0 bases, with 10 bases between them. Germline V lookup: CDR1 SQVTM, CDR2 ANQGSEA. This CDR3 contains 13 residues. CDR3 loop: CSVSVEVNTEAFF. CDR3 coding DNA: TGCAGCGTTAGCGTGGAGGTGAACACTGAAGCTTTCTTT.